This TCR beta chain was profiled in a study of cytomegalovirus exposure and HLA in healthy donors. Overall study findings and caveats: Near-uniform donor sequencing depth was presumed by presence/absence analyses.

The germline gives CDR1 MRHNA, CDR2 SNTAGT. The length of the CDR3 is 15 residues. Germline trimming cut 4 bases from V and 3 bases from J; bases unmatched to any gene: 8. Researchers ran the PCR with 60 Vbeta and 13 Jbeta primers. Assay: immunoSEQ multiplex PCR; the TCRdb copy retains only in-frame clones and omits some. The sample shows 170,000 or so clones, 75% to 90% of them seen only once. Notes on this clone: Its specificity is not known.

The J gene is TRBJ2-7, the V gene TRBV6-4; 8 nucleotides align to TRBD2. The material sequenced was PBMCs. The clonotype comes from a young man in good health and CMV-seropositive. CDR3 DNA sequence: TGTGCCAGCAGTGCCTCAAGCGGGGGAAACTACGAGCAGTACTTC. This encodes CASSASSGGNYEQYF.